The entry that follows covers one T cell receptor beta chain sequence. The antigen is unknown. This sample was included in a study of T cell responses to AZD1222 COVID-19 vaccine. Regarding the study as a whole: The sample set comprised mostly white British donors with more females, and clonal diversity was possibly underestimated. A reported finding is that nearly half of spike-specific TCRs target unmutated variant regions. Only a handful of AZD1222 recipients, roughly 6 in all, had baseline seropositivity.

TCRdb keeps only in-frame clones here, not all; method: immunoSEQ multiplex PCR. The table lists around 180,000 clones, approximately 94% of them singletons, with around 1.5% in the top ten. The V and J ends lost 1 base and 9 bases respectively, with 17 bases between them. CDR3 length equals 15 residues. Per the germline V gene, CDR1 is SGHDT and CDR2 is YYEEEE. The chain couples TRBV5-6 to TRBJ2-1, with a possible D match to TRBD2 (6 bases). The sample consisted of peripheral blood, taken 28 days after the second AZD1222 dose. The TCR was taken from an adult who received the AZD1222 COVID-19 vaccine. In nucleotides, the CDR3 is TGTGCCAGCAGCTTGTCCCCGGGAGCCGTCGGTGAGCAGTTCTTC. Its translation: CASSLSPGAVGEQFF. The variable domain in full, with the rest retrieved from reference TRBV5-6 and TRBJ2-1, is DAGVTQSPTHLIKTRGQQVTLRCSPKSGHDTVSWYQQALGQGPQFIFQYYEEEERQRGNFPDRFSGHQFPNYSSELNVNALLLGDSALYLCASSLSPGAVGEQFFGPGTRLTVL.